This T cell receptor (beta chain) is from a study of T cells after yellow fever vaccination. In the study overall: SMART-Seq v4 Ultra Low Input prepared the low-cell-number fractions.

TCRdb redid the calling of the 5' RACE reads with MiXCR, one entry per CDR3 protein. The sample includes roughly 300,000 distinct CDR3 sequences, around 8.1% seen only once; the top ten take 15% to 20%. Trimming left V 2 bases short and J 6 bases short, with 7 bases between. Germline loops: CDR1 MNHEY, CDR2 SVGEGT. The CDR3 runs 12 residues. This chain connects TRBV6-2 or TRBV6-3 to TRBJ1-2; D not certain. This receptor was taken from a man younger than 35 who received the YFV17D yellow fever vaccine. Source: PBMCs, taken around 45 days after the first yellow fever vaccination. DNA of the CDR3: TGTGCCAGCAGTTACGAAGGCCATGGCTACACCTTC. Translated: CASSYEGHGYTF.